This T cell receptor (beta chain) is drawn from a study of blood T cells in healthy people across ages. Study findings and constraints: Researchers report that TCR beta diversity correlated strongly with naive T cell percentage.

To note about this clonotype: Its antigen is not identified. This CDR3 fails to terminate in the conserved phenylalanine or tryptophan, so it likely reflects a read error.

For the second PCR, which ran for 7 to 11 cycles, a sample-barcoded 5' primer and a J-beta primer mix were used. CDR3-containing paired-end reads numbering at least 2.5 million came from each sample. TCRdb used MiXCR to reprocess the 5' RACE reads, holding one entry per CDR3 protein. The profile shows 700,000 to 900,000 distinct CDR3 sequences, 53% of them singletons. V lost 0 bases, J lost 4 bases, and 6 bases lay in between. CDR1 and CDR2 (germline): ENHRY, SYGVKD. The CDR3 is 13 amino acids. The TCR sequence derives from a man at least 80 years old in good health. Sequencing used blood. V is TRBV10-3 and J is TRBJ1-2, with unresolved D. The CDR3 here is CAISESRIYGYTV. The CDR3 DNA is TGTGCCATCAGTGAGTCGAGGATCTATGGCTACACCGTC.